This T cell receptor beta chain came from a study of patients and donors after allogeneic stem cell transplantation (dated by TCRdb to 2019 to 2021). Library creation used RT-PCR. TCRdb records NextSeq 550 as the sequencer. The public reads were reanalyzed by TCRdb: fastp trimming at Q25, MiXCR alignment, in-frame beta chains only. One record per CDR3 amino acid sequence lists the most common genes and DNA. The sample table contains more than 850,000 distinct CDR3 sequences; only one count was recorded for about 20% of them. The ten largest clonotypes hold 5.5% to 6.5% of the sample. Measured from the cysteine to the phenylalanine, the CDR3 is 11 residues long. CDR3 DNA only is kept here, 33 bases in frame from base 1. V is shortened by 1 base, J by 8 bases, and the region joining them spans 6 bases. Reading the germline V gene (reference sequence) gives CDR1 DFQATT and CDR2 SNEGSKA. In this sample, this clonotype turned up a few times. Which antigen it targets is not known. No base-level quality is on record; no much larger clone is a single base apart.

Material: blood, either unsorted or a sorted T cell fraction (not recorded which). This clonotype was sampled from a human donor who was either an allogeneic HSCT recipient or a stem cell or donor lymphocyte infusion donor (not recorded which). It is not recorded whose cells these are; they may come from a transplant donor. The chain joins TRBV20-1 to TRBJ1-3; there is no confident call for the D gene. The CDR3 protein: CSARAGYTIYF. Here is the DNA: TGCAGTGCTAGAGCCGGGTACACCATATATTTT.